The clone carrying this T cell receptor beta chain came up once. The trim removed 6 bases at V and 2 bases at J, leaving 7 bases unmatched. This CDR3 region has 15 residues. Germline V CDR1 and CDR2: MNHEY, SVGAGI. This record comes from a study of blood T cell repertoires in COVID-19. Profiling relied on immunoSEQ multiplex PCR, and the TCRdb table lists in-frame clones only, not all of them. The profile shows 150,000 to 200,000 clones, under 85% of them singletons. What was sequenced was peripheral blood. This chain uses TRBV6-5 with TRBJ1-2; TRBD1 aligns across 9 bases. This clonotype was sampled from a man in his 70s who had recovered from COVID-19. This CDR3 is CASSLGGTGNYGYTF. DNA for the CDR3: TGTGCCAGCAGCTTAGGTGGGACAGGGAACTATGGCTACACCTTC.